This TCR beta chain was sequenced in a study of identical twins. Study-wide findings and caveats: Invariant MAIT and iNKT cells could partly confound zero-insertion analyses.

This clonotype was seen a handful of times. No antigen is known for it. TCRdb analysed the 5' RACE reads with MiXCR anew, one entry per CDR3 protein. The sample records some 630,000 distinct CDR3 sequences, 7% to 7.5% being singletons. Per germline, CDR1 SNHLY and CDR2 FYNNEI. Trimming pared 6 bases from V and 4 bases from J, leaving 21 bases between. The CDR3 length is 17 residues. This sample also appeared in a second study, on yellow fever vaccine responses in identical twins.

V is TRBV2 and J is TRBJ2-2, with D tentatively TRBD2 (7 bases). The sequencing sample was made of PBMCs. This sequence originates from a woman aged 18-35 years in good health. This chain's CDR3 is CASRTEGGGRVTGELFF. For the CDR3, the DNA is TGTGCCAGCAGGACGGAAGGGGGGGGGCGGGTCACCGGGGAGCTGTTTTTT.